These 22 T cell receptor beta chains were sequenced from one sample in a study of CXCR3-negative and CXCR3-positive naive CD8 T cells. UMI-tagged TRB cDNA libraries were built via 5' RACE. TCRdb reprocessed the 5' RACE reads; each CDR3 protein has one entry and no DNA is given. The sample includes roughly 29,000 distinct CDR3 sequences. Sequencing was performed on memory CD8+ T cells from blood. The receptors were gathered from a human donor in good health. Some clones in this sample may be carry-over from other donors' samples.

In terms of frequency, this clonotype is medium-sized. The chain combines TRBV20-1 with TRBJ2-7; as DNA is missing, the TRBD1 call by TCRdb cannot be tested. This CDR3 region has 13 residues. Germline loops: CDR1 DFQATT, CDR2 SNEGSKA (reference sequence). The CDR3 protein is CSARGGGDYEQYF.

The chain is built from TRBV7-8 and TRBJ2-2; the TRBD2 assignment by TCRdb is unverifiable without DNA. The CDR3 spans 16 residues. Per germline, CDR1 SGHVS and CDR2 FQNEAQ. The CDR3 loop reads CASSLELAGVTGELFF.

V and J are TRBV4-1 and TRBJ2-1; TCRdb proposes TRBD2, but this gene call is untestable without DNA. CDR1 and CDR2 (germline): MGHRA, YSYEKL. CDR3 length: 13 residues. CDR3 region: CASSQGQGYEQFF.

The chain is built from TRBV5-1 and TRBJ2-7; TCRdb outputs TRBD1, but without DNA this stays unchecked. In germline, CDR1 is SGHRS, CDR2 YFSETQ. The CDR3 consists of 13 residues. The CDR3: CASSAWTGNEQYF.

The V call is TRBV20-1, the J call TRBJ1-2; TCRdb's assignment of TRBD1 cannot be checked, as there is no DNA. The CDR3 totals 11 residues. Looked up from germline, CDR1 is DFQATT and CDR2 is SNEGSKA (reference sequence). The CDR3 is CSARAGTAPPF.

This sequence joins TRBV11-3 and TRBJ2-7. The CDR3 length is 15 residues. CDR1 and CDR2 from the germline V gene are SGHNT and YENEEA. This CDR3 is CASSLGAQSTHEQYF.

The chain is built from TRBV4-2 and TRBJ2-5; TCRdb indicates TRBD1, and absent DNA this call remains unverified. Per germline, CDR1 LGHNA and CDR2 YNFKEQ. CDR3 size: 15 residues. The CDR3 reads CASSQDVTGPETQYF.

This sequence joins TRBV7-3 and TRBJ2-3. Per germline, CDR1 SGHTA and CDR2 FQGTGA. The CDR3 has 13 amino acids. The CDR3 sequence is CASSSISTDTQYF.

The J gene is TRBJ2-3, the V gene TRBV7-9; the D call of TRBD2 rests on TCRdb alone, since no DNA is present to check it. From germline, CDR1 is SEHNR and CDR2 FQNEAQ (reference sequence). The CDR3 covers 17 residues. CDR3 amino acids: CASSRGGLAGVTDTQYF.

The J gene is TRBJ2-1, the V gene TRBV7-2; TCRdb's D call, TRBD2, is unchecked because there is no DNA. Germline CDR1 and CDR2: SGHTA and FQGNSA. The CDR3 extends over 15 amino acids. CDR3 loop: CASSPSSGGAFEQFF.

This clonotype is labeled medium-sized based on frequency. This chain joins TRBV6-2 or TRBV6-3 and TRBJ2-1; checking the TCRdb D call of TRBD2 is not possible without DNA. Germline loops: CDR1 MNHEY, CDR2 SVGEGT. The CDR3 is 15 amino acids. The chain's CDR3 is CASSLGASVVNEQFF.

The chain couples TRBV11-1 to TRBJ2-1. Germline values: CDR1 SGHAT, CDR2 FQDESV (reference sequence). The CDR3 runs to 14 residues. The CDR3 here is CASSYRGNYNEQFF.

V usage is TRBV29-1 and J usage is TRBJ2-1; TCRdb picks TRBD1, but there is no DNA to check that call. Germline V gene lookup returns CDR1 SQVTM and CDR2 ANQGSEA. The CDR3 covers 11 residues. CDR3 protein: CSYRTENEQFF.

The chain uses TRBV5-5 and TRBJ2-7; no DNA is available, so the TRBD2 call from TCRdb remains unchecked. CDR1 and CDR2 (germline): SGHKS, YYEKEE (reference sequence). This CDR3 spans 17 amino acids. CDR3 loop: CASSLAGTSGSYYEQYF.

J is TRBJ2-2 and V is TRBV7-3; absent DNA, TCRdb's TRBD2 call cannot be checked. Looked up from germline, CDR1 is SGHTA and CDR2 is FQGTGA. The CDR3 consists of 16 residues. CDR3 in amino acids: CASSFASGGQIGELFF.

The rearrangement joins TRBV7-9 to TRBJ1-4; the D call of TRBD1 rests on TCRdb alone, since no DNA is present to check it. The CDR3 has 15 amino acids. Germline CDR1 SEHNR, CDR2 FQNEAQ (reference sequence). This chain's CDR3 is CASSLPGETNEKLLF. Complete variable domain (other parts from reference TRBV7-9 and TRBJ1-4): DTGVSQNPRHKITKRGQNVTFRCDPISEHNRLYWYRQTLGQGPEFLTYFQNEAQLEKSRLLSDRFSAERPKGSFSTLEIQRTEQGDSAMYLCASSLPGETNEKLLFGSGTQLSVL.

The V call is TRBV12-3 or TRBV12-4, the J call TRBJ1-2; checking the TCRdb D call of TRBD1 is not possible without DNA. The CDR3 spans 15 residues. CDR3 residues: CASSLAISGPYGYTF.

The V call is TRBV5-1, the J call TRBJ2-1; TCRdb picks TRBD2, but there is no DNA to check that call. The length of the CDR3 is 14 residues. CDR1 and CDR2 (germline): SGHRS, YFSETQ. CDR3 residues: CANPLAGAYNEQFF.

V is TRBV19 and J is TRBJ2-1; TCRdb designates TRBD2, a call that cannot be tested without DNA. Looked up from germline, CDR1 is LNHDA and CDR2 is SQIVND (reference sequence). This CDR3 has 14 amino acids. CDR3 residues: CASNLAGGLNEQFF.

This chain links TRBV4-3 with TRBJ2-7; checking the TCRdb D call of TRBD2 is not possible without DNA. The CDR3 contains 17 residues. The germline V gene has CDR1 LGHNA and CDR2 YSLEER. The CDR3 spells CSSSQVSAGGSSYEQYF.

The chain couples TRBV4-3 to TRBJ1-1. Germline V gene sequence: CDR1 LGHNA, CDR2 YSLEER. CDR3 length: 16 amino acids. The CDR3 loop reads CASSQERWEMNTEAFF.

V is TRBV6-2 or TRBV6-3 and J is TRBJ2-3; TCRdb's assignment of TRBD2 cannot be checked, as there is no DNA. The CDR3 runs to 17 residues. Germline V gene sequence: CDR1 MNHEY, CDR2 SVGEGT. CDR3 residues: CASSYTDGGGATDTQYF.